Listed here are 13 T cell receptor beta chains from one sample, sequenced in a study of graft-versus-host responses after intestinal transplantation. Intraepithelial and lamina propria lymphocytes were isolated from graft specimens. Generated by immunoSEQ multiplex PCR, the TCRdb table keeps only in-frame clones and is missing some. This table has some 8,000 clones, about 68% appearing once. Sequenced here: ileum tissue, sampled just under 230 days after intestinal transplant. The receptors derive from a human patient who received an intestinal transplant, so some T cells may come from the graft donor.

The CDR3, as DNA: TGTGCCACCAGCAGGCGGACTAGCTCCTACAATGAGCAGTTCTTC. Protein product: CATSRRTSSYNEQFF. J is TRBJ2-1 and V is TRBV15, with 7 bases matching TRBD2. From germline, CDR1 is LNHNV and CDR2 YYDKDF (reference sequence). CDR3 length equals 15 residues. J lost 0 bases, V lost 3 bases, and 2 bases had no gene match. The full variable domain, completed using reference TRBV15 and TRBJ2-1, is DAMVIQNPRYQVTQFGKPVTLSCSQTLNHNVMYWYQQKSSQAPKLLFHYYDKDFNNEADTPDNFQSRRPNTSFCFLDIRSPGLGDTAMYLCATSRRTSSYNEQFFGPGTRLTVL.

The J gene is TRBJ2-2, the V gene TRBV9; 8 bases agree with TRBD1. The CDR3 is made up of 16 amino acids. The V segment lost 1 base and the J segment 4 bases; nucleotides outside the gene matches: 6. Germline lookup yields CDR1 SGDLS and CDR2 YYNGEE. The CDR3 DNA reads TGTGCCAGCAGCGTAAAGAACAGGGGGGTCACCGGGGAGCTGTTTTTT. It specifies CASSVKNRGVTGELFF.

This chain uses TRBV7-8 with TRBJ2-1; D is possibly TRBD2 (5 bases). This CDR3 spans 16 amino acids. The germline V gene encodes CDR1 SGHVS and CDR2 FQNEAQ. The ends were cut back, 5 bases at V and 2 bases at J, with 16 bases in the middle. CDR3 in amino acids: CASSRGREKPYNEQFF. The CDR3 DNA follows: TGTGCCAGCAGCCGTGGAAGGGAGAAGCCCTACAATGAGCAGTTCTTC.

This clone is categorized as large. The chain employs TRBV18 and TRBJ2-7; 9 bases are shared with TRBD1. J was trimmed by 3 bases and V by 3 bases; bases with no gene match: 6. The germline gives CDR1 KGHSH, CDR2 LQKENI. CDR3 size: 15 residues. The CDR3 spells CASSPAGTGYYEQYF. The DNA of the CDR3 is TGTGCCAGCTCACCCGCCGGGACAGGGTACTACGAGCAGTACTTC.

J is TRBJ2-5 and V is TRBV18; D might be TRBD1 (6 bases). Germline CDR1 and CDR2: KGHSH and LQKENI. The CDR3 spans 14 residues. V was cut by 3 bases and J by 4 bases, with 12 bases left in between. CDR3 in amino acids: CASSPQGRGETQYF. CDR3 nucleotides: TGTGCCAGCTCACCCCAGGGGAGAGGAGAGACCCAGTACTTC.

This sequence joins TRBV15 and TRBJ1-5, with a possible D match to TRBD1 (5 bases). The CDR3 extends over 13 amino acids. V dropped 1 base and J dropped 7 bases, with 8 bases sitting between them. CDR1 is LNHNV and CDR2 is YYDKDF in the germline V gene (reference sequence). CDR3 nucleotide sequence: TGTGCCACCAGCAGAGCGGGGGAGCAGCCCCAGCATTTT. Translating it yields CATSRAGEQPQHF.

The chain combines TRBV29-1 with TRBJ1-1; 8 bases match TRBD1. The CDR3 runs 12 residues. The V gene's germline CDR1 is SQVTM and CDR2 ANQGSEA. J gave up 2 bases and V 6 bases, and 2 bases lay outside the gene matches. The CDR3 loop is CSVDRGNTEAFF. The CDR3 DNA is TGCAGCGTCGACAGGGGCAACACTGAAGCTTTCTTT.

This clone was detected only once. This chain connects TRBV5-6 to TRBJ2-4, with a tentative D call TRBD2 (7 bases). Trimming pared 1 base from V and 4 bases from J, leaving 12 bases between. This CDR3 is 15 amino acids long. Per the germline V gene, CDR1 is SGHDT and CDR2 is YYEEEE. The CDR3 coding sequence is TGTGCCAGCAGCTTGCGGGGAGGGGGAAAAAACATTCAGTACTTC. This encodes CASSLRGGGKNIQYF.

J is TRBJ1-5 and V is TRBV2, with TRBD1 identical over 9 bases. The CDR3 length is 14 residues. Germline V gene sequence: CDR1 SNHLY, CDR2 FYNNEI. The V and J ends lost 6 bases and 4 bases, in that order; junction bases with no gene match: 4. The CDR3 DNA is TGTGCCAGCAGGGACGACAGGGGGAATCAGCCCCAGCATTTT. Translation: CASRDDRGNQPQHF. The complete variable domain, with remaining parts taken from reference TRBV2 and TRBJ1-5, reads EPEVTQTPSHQVTQMGQEVILRCVPISNHLYFYWYRQILGQKVEFLVSFYNNEISEKSEIFDDQFSVERPDGSNFTLKIRSTKLEDSAMYFCASRDDRGNQPQHFGDGTRLSIL.

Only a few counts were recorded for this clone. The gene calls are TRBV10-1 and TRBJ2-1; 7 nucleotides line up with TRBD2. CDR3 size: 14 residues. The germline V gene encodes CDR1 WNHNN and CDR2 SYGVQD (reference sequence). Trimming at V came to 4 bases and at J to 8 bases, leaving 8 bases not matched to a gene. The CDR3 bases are TGCGCCAGCAGTGTTTCGGGAGGATTCCATGAGCAGTTCTTC. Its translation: CASSVSGGFHEQFF.

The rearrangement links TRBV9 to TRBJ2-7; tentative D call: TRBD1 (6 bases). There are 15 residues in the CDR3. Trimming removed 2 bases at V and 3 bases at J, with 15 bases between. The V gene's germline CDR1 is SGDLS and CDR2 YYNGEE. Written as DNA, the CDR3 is TGTGCCAGCAGCGTTAAGGCAGGGGCCCTCTACGAGCAGTACTTC. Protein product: CASSVKAGALYEQYF.

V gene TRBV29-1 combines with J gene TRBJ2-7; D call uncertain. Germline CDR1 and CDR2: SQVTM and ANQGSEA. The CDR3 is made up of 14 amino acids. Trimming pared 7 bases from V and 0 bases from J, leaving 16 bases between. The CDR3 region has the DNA TGCAGCGCCCGGTCGACACCAGACTCCTACGAGCAGTACTTC. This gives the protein CSARSTPDSYEQYF.

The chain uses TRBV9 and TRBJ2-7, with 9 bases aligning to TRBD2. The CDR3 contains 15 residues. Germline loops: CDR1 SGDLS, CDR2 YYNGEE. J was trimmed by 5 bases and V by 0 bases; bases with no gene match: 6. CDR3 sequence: CASSVGGGRGNEQYF. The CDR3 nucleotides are TGTGCCAGCAGCGTAGGCGGCGGGAGGGGGAACGAGCAGTACTTC.